These T cell receptor beta chains were read from a single sample in a study of blood T cell repertoires in COVID-19. This table comes from immunoSEQ multiplex PCR, and its TCRdb copy is limited to in-frame clones, with some not included. The sample shows just under 350,000 clones, about nine tenths of them seen only once. Material for sequencing was peripheral blood. The receptors originated from a woman between 65 and 79 years old with COVID-19, enrolled during active disease. The CDR3 runs from the conserved cysteine through the conserved F or W. The D gene is left open where the match is weak. Size is omitted from some rows. Given values are once, few, many or a class for expanded clones.

clone size: once
J gene: TRBJ1-2
D gene: -
V gene: TRBV29-1
CDR3 DNA: TGCAGCGTTGAAGTCAGGTCCATGGGCTATGGCTACACCTTC
CDR3 protein: CSVEVRSMGYGYTF

clone size: -
J gene: TRBJ1-1
D gene: -
V gene: TRBV20-1
CDR3 DNA: TGCAGTGCTCGCAGTAACACTGAAGCTTTCTTT
CDR3 protein: CSARSNTEAFF

clone size: -
J gene: TRBJ1-1
D gene: -
V gene: TRBV7-9
CDR3 DNA: TGTGCCAGCAGCGGAGTGAACACTGAAGCTTTCTTT
CDR3 protein: CASSGVNTEAFF

clone size: -
J gene: TRBJ2-1
D gene: -
V gene: TRBV3-1/TRBV3-2
CDR3 DNA: TGTGCCAGCAGCCAAGATCTGAGTGATAAGTACGGTGAGCAGTTCTTC
CDR3 protein: CASSQDLSDKYGEQFF

clone size: -
J gene: TRBJ2-5
D gene: -
V gene: TRBV6-6
CDR3 DNA: TGTGCCAGCAGTCCCGGTTTCGGTAACGGGGGAACCCAAGAGACCCAGTACTTC
CDR3 protein: CASSPGFGNGGTQETQYF

clone size: -
J gene: TRBJ1-2
D gene: TRBD1
V gene: TRBV24-1
CDR3 DNA: TGTGCCACCAGCGATGACAGGGATGGCTACACCTTC
CDR3 protein: CATSDDRDGYTF

clone size: -
J gene: TRBJ1-4
D gene: TRBD1
V gene: TRBV4-2
CDR3 DNA: TGTGCCAGCAGTGACAGGGAGGAAAAACTGTTTTTT
CDR3 protein: CASSDREEKLFF

clone size: -
J gene: TRBJ2-3
D gene: -
V gene: TRBV10-1
CDR3 DNA: TGCGCCAGCGCCGCCGGGGGACTCACAGATACGCAGTATTTT
CDR3 protein: CASAAGGLTDTQYF

clone size: -
J gene: TRBJ2-7
D gene: -
V gene: TRBV29-1
CDR3 DNA: TGCAGCGTTGGCAGGGGTCTGGACGAGCAGTACTTC
CDR3 protein: CSVGRGLDEQYF

clone size: -
J gene: TRBJ1-2
D gene: -
V gene: TRBV11-2
CDR3 DNA: TGTGCCAGCAGCTCTTTAGATGAGGGATCTAGGGGCTACACCTTC
CDR3 protein: CASSSLDEGSRGYTF

clone size: -
J gene: TRBJ1-4
D gene: -
V gene: TRBV7-3
CDR3 DNA: TGTGCCAGCAGCCTAAGGGACATCCGTGAAAAACTGTTTTTT
CDR3 protein: CASSLRDIREKLFF

clone size: -
J gene: TRBJ2-7
D gene: -
V gene: TRBV4-3
CDR3 DNA: TGCGCCAGCAGCCAAGATGTGGCGGGGAGCTCCTACGAGCAGTACTTC
CDR3 protein: CASSQDVAGSSYEQYF

clone size: -
J gene: TRBJ1-2
D gene: -
V gene: TRBV11-2
CDR3 DNA: TGTGCCAGCAGCCGGGGGTATGGCTACACCTTC
CDR3 protein: CASSRGYGYTF

clone size: -
J gene: TRBJ2-7
D gene: TRBD1
V gene: TRBV29-1
CDR3 DNA: TGCAGCGTTGGTGACAGGGCCTACGAGCAGTACTTC
CDR3 protein: CSVGDRAYEQYF

clone size: -
J gene: TRBJ2-6
D gene: -
V gene: TRBV10-1
CDR3 DNA: TGCGCCAGCAGTCCCGTCGTAGGGGCTGGGGCCAACGTCCTGACTTTC
CDR3 protein: CASSPVVGAGANVLTF

clone size: once
J gene: TRBJ1-2
D gene: -
V gene: TRBV12-3/TRBV12-4
CDR3 DNA: TGTGCCAGCAGTTTGGGGAGTCGGGGCTACACCTTC
CDR3 protein: CASSLGSRGYTF

clone size: -
J gene: TRBJ1-1
D gene: -
V gene: TRBV5-6
CDR3 DNA: TGTGCCAGCAGCAAACTACAGGAAAACACTGAAGCTTTCTTT
CDR3 protein: CASSKLQENTEAFF

clone size: -
J gene: TRBJ1-4
D gene: TRBD1
V gene: TRBV7-6
CDR3 DNA: TGTGCCAGCAGCTCCGGGACAGGGGTGAATGAAAAACTGTTTTTT
CDR3 protein: CASSSGTGVNEKLFF

clone size: once
J gene: TRBJ1-5
D gene: TRBD1
V gene: TRBV30
CDR3 DNA: TGTGCCTGGAGTGGCCGGGACAGCTTCTATAGCAATCAGCCCCAGCATTTT
CDR3 protein: CAWSGRDSFYSNQPQHF

clone size: -
J gene: TRBJ2-7
D gene: -
V gene: TRBV27
CDR3 DNA: TGTGCCAGCAGTTCCGGCAGGTACACATACGAGCAGTACTTC
CDR3 protein: CASSSGRYTYEQYF

clone size: -
J gene: TRBJ2-7
D gene: -
V gene: TRBV6-2/TRBV6-3
CDR3 DNA: TGTGCCAGCAGTTACTCGGGGGGAGCGGGCGAGCAGTACTTC
CDR3 protein: CASSYSGGAGEQYF

clone size: -
J gene: TRBJ1-5
D gene: -
V gene: TRBV2
CDR3 DNA: TGTGCCAGCAACAGTCCCAATCAGCCCCAGCATTTT
CDR3 protein: CASNSPNQPQHF

clone size: -
J gene: TRBJ2-3
D gene: TRBD2
V gene: TRBV6-2/TRBV6-3
CDR3 DNA: TGTGCCAGCAGTTATCCCACTAGCGGGGGGGCGCGCACAGATACGCAGTATTTT
CDR3 protein: CASSYPTSGGARTDTQYF

clone size: -
J gene: TRBJ2-2
D gene: -
V gene: TRBV19
CDR3 DNA: TGTGCCAGTAGAACGGGCCAGGGCGCCGGGGAGCTGTTTTTT
CDR3 protein: CASRTGQGAGELFF

clone size: few
J gene: TRBJ2-1
D gene: TRBD2
V gene: TRBV11-3
CDR3 DNA: TGTGCCAGCAGCTTAGGTGGGGGGGGAGCAAATGAGCAGTTCTTC
CDR3 protein: CASSLGGGGANEQFF

clone size: -
J gene: TRBJ2-7
D gene: -
V gene: TRBV7-2
CDR3 DNA: TGTGCCAGCAGCTCTAGGTCCGGGGGGCGGGGTCTCTCCTACGAGCAGTACTTC
CDR3 protein: CASSSRSGGRGLSYEQYF

clone size: -
J gene: TRBJ2-5
D gene: -
V gene: TRBV19
CDR3 DNA: TGTGCCAGTAGATCGGGATACCAAGAGACCCAGTACTTC
CDR3 protein: CASRSGYQETQYF

clone size: -
J gene: TRBJ2-7
D gene: TRBD2
V gene: TRBV27
CDR3 DNA: TGTGCCAGCAGGTCGTCTAGCGGGGGATACGAGCAGTACTTC
CDR3 protein: CASRSSSGGYEQYF

clone size: -
J gene: TRBJ2-2
D gene: -
V gene: TRBV19
CDR3 DNA: TGTGCCAGTAGTATAGCGGCAGGGAACACCGGGGAGCTGTTTTTT
CDR3 protein: CASSIAAGNTGELFF

clone size: -
J gene: TRBJ1-2
D gene: TRBD1
V gene: TRBV7-8
CDR3 DNA: TGTGCCAGCAGCTTTCCGGGACAGGGGAACTATGGCTACACCTTC
CDR3 protein: CASSFPGQGNYGYTF

clone size: once
J gene: TRBJ1-2
D gene: -
V gene: TRBV29-1
CDR3 DNA: TGCAGCGTCGGGGACTCTGCTTTGGTCTACACCTTC
CDR3 protein: CSVGDSALVYTF

clone size: few
J gene: TRBJ1-4
D gene: TRBD1
V gene: TRBV29-1
CDR3 DNA: TGCAGCGCGACGACAGGGGACGGGGAAAAACTGTTTTTT
CDR3 protein: CSATTGDGEKLFF

clone size: few
J gene: TRBJ1-2
D gene: -
V gene: TRBV27
CDR3 DNA: TGTGCCAGCAGTCGACAGATTAACTATGGCTACACCTTC
CDR3 protein: CASSRQINYGYTF

clone size: -
J gene: TRBJ2-7
D gene: -
V gene: TRBV6-5
CDR3 DNA: TGTGCCAGCAGTTACTCGGGAGAAACCTACGAGCAGTACTTC
CDR3 protein: CASSYSGETYEQYF

clone size: -
J gene: TRBJ2-1
D gene: TRBD1
V gene: TRBV10-3
CDR3 DNA: TGTGCCACCAAAGGGGAACGACAGGGGGGTAAAAATGAGCAGTTCTTC
CDR3 protein: CATKGERQGGKNEQFF

clone size: -
J gene: TRBJ2-3
D gene: TRBD2
V gene: TRBV5-4
CDR3 DNA: TGTGCCAGCAGCAAAGCGGGGGGGCCTAAAGATACGCAGTATTTT
CDR3 protein: CASSKAGGPKDTQYF

clone size: -
J gene: TRBJ1-5
D gene: -
V gene: TRBV21-1
CDR3 DNA: TGTGCCAGCAGCAAAGACCGGGAGGGGAACCAGCCCCAGCATTTT
CDR3 protein: CASSKDREGNQPQHF

clone size: -
J gene: TRBJ1-1
D gene: -
V gene: TRBV4-1
CDR3 DNA: TGCGCCAGCAGCCGCAACAGGGATACTGAAGCTTTCTTT
CDR3 protein: CASSRNRDTEAFF

clone size: -
J gene: TRBJ1-4
D gene: -
V gene: TRBV5-4
CDR3 DNA: TGTGCCAGCAGCGGACATACAAAGGAAAAACTGTTTTTT
CDR3 protein: CASSGHTKEKLFF

clone size: once
J gene: TRBJ2-2
D gene: -
V gene: TRBV19
CDR3 DNA: TGTGCCAGTAGTATATTTCGGGGAGGCGGGGAGCTGTTTTTT
CDR3 protein: CASSIFRGGGELFF

clone size: once
J gene: TRBJ2-1
D gene: -
V gene: TRBV13
CDR3 DNA: TGTGCCAGCAGCTTTGGGGCGGGGGCTCGAAATGAGCAGTTCTTC
CDR3 protein: CASSFGAGARNEQFF

clone size: -
J gene: TRBJ1-4
D gene: TRBD1
V gene: TRBV19
CDR3 DNA: TGTGCCAGTAGTATGACAGGGGGCGGAGAACTGTTTTTT
CDR3 protein: CASSMTGGGELFF

clone size: once
J gene: TRBJ2-3
D gene: TRBD2
V gene: TRBV7-2
CDR3 DNA: TGTGCCAGCAGCTTAGCGCTAGCGGGGGGACGAGATACGCAGTATTTT
CDR3 protein: CASSLALAGGRDTQYF

clone size: -
J gene: TRBJ1-1
D gene: -
V gene: TRBV28
CDR3 DNA: TGTGCCAGCAGTCCCCGACAATTTGAAGCTTTCTTT
CDR3 protein: CASSPRQFEAFF